These 24 T cell receptor beta chains share one sample of origin, sequenced in a study of CD8+ T cells in alopecia areata (dated by TCRdb to between 2017 and 2018). This sample's time point label indicates: 24 weeks on oral tofacitinib. The sample's treatment or condition label, in plain terms: oral pan-JAK inhibitor, 5-10 mg twice daily. Library method: the immunoSEQ multiplex PCR assay. RNA was extracted from all samples and reverse transcribed into cDNA as template for TCR sequencing. Imported from immuneACCESS, the table was reduced by TCRdb to in-frame sequences with V and J called. These copies leave out some clones; in studies compared against another copy, an unresolved V gene accounts for under half, and the cause of the remainder is not known. For this sample the table gives 60,000 to 90,000 clones, of which approximately 70% were detected only once. The ten largest make up less than 25% of the sample.

Sequencing was performed on CD8+ T cells sorted from blood, taken at week 24, from a patient treated with tofacitinib. These receptors were obtained from a human donor with alopecia areata.

The genes are TRBV6-1 and TRBJ1-5; maybe TRBD1 (6 bases). This CDR3 is built from 15 residues. V was cut by 5 bases and J by 2 bases, with 13 bases left in between. Germline V gene data show CDR1 as MNHNS and CDR2 as SASEGT. The CDR3 spells CASSTGDIGNQPQHF. The CDR3 region has the DNA TGTGCCAGCAGTACTGGGGACATTGGCAATCAGCCCCAGCATTTT.

The chain recombines TRBV30 with TRBJ1-2; D is perhaps TRBD1 (5 bases). This CDR3 has 13 amino acids. CDR1 is GTSNPN and CDR2 is SVGIG in the germline V gene (reference sequence). Trimming pared 0 bases from V and 10 bases from J, leaving 15 bases between. The CDR3 here is CAWSVHGGTHYTF. DNA for the CDR3: TGTGCCTGGAGTGTACACGGAGGGACGCACTACACCTTC.

The rearrangement uses TRBV9 and TRBJ2-1; no firm D call. Germline CDR1 and CDR2: SGDLS and YYNGEE. Trimming cost V 0 bases and J 8 bases, with 9 bases left between them. The CDR3 runs to 13 residues. The CDR3 DNA reads as TGTGCCAGCAGCGTAGCTGGGTTGGATGAGCAGTTCTTC. Encoded protein: CASSVAGLDEQFF.

This clone was counted a few times. The chain uses TRBV27 and TRBJ2-7; the D call may be TRBD1 or TRBD2 (5 bases each). Germline V CDR1 and CDR2: MNHEY, SMNVEV (reference sequence). V dropped 5 bases and J dropped 2 bases, with 13 bases sitting between them. The CDR3 is made up of 14 amino acids. The CDR3 nucleotides read TGTGCCAGCAGTCCCCGGGACGGGGCCTACGAGCAGTACTTC. It encodes CASSPRDGAYEQYF.

The J gene is TRBJ2-3, the V gene TRBV27; D call uncertain. Trimming removed 5 bases at V and 6 bases at J, with 12 bases between. CDR1 MNHEY and CDR2 SMNVEV come from the germline V gene (reference sequence). The CDR3 contains 13 residues. CDR3 residues: CASSPNAGDTQYF. As DNA, the CDR3 is TGTGCCAGCAGTCCCAACGCCGGGGATACGCAGTATTTT.

This clone was recorded only once. The chain recombines TRBV29-1 with TRBJ1-2, with D tentatively TRBD1 (5 bases). The CDR3 extends over 18 amino acids. Looked up from germline, CDR1 is SQVTM and CDR2 is ANQGSEA. Trimming removed 2 bases from V and 3 bases from J, with 25 bases in between. The CDR3 region has the DNA TGCAGCGTTGAATTGATGATAGGAGGGACTCCGGGGGACTATGGCTACACCTTC. It encodes CSVELMIGGTPGDYGYTF.

This clone was seen at least ten times. The CDR3 bases are TGCGCCAGCAGCCATTTATTCGTGGGCAGGCGGTCGAACACCGGGGAGCTGTTTTTT. Residues: CASSHLFVGRRSNTGELFF. The chain employs TRBV4-3 and TRBJ2-2; D is undetermined. This CDR3 has 19 residues. V was cut by 3 bases and J by 0 bases, with 20 bases left in between. Germline values: CDR1 LGHNA, CDR2 YSLEER.

The chain joins TRBV9 to TRBJ2-1; D call uncertain. V lost 0 bases and J lost 0, with 7 bases in between. CDR1 SGDLS and CDR2 YYNGEE come from the germline V gene. The CDR3 is 15 amino acids. CDR3 bases: TGTGCCAGCAGCGTAGACACGAGCTCCTACAATGAGCAGTTCTTC. Protein product: CASSVDTSSYNEQFF.

This chain uses TRBV7-2 with TRBJ2-4; the match to TRBD2 covers 13 bases. This CDR3 is 19 amino acids long. Germline CDR1 SGHTA, CDR2 FQGNSA. J lost 0 bases, V lost 1 base, and 6 bases had no gene match. The CDR3 is CASSLVGTSGVLAKNIQYF. The CDR3 nucleotides read TGTGCCAGCAGCTTAGTGGGGACTAGCGGGGTTTTAGCCAAAAACATTCAGTACTTC. The full variable domain, its missing parts supplied by reference TRBV7-2 and TRBJ2-4, is GAGVSQSPSNKVTEKGKDVELRCDPISGHTALYWYRQSLGQGLEFLIYFQGNSAPDKSGLPSDRFSAERTGGSVSTLTIQRTQQEDSAVYLCASSLVGTSGVLAKNIQYFGAGTRLSVL.

This chain uses TRBV5-1 with TRBJ2-1; 11 nucleotides match TRBD1. CDR1 and CDR2 (germline): SGHRS, YFSETQ. The ends lost 4 bases at V and 2 bases at J; junction bases unmatched: 5. CDR3 length equals 16 residues. The CDR3 region is CASSTEGQGAYNEQFF. Written as DNA, the CDR3 is TGCGCCAGCAGCACCGAGGGACAGGGGGCCTACAATGAGCAGTTCTTC.

This clone came up a few times. The V gene is TRBV2, the J gene TRBJ2-5, with 10 positions matching TRBD1. The V gene's germline CDR1 is SNHLY and CDR2 FYNNEI. The length of the CDR3 is 18 residues. V shed 4 bases and J 5 bases; nucleotides not matched to a gene: 16. The CDR3 bases are TGTGCCAGCAGTGCTGGATCCCTCGACAGGGGGCAGATGGAGACCCAGTACTTC. Translation: CASSAGSLDRGQMETQYF. Using reference TRBV2 and TRBJ2-5 for the parts outside the CDR3, the full variable domain is EPEVTQTPSHQVTQMGQEVILRCVPISNHLYFYWYRQILGQKVEFLVSFYNNEISEKSEIFDDQFSVERPDGSNFTLKIRSTKLEDSAMYFCASSAGSLDRGQMETQYFGPGTRLLVL.

This clone was found a few times. The genes are TRBV7-8 and TRBJ1-2; D is uncertain. CDR3 length equals 15 residues. Germline V CDR1 and CDR2: SGHVS, FQNEAQ. Trimming left V 0 bases short and J 3 bases short, with 11 bases between. The CDR3 region is CASSLAYRLHYGYTF. CDR3 coding DNA: TGTGCCAGCAGCTTAGCGTATAGGTTGCACTATGGCTACACCTTC.

V usage is TRBV6-5 and J usage is TRBJ1-1, with D unclear. Deletions cut 1 base from V and 1 base from J, with 10 bases between. This CDR3 contains 15 residues. Germline V CDR1 and CDR2: MNHEY, SVGAGI. The CDR3 DNA follows: TGTGCCAGCAGTTACTATGGGAGTTCGAACACTGAAGCTTTCTTT. It specifies CASSYYGSSNTEAFF.

This clone was detected only once. The rearrangement links TRBV5-1 to TRBJ2-7, with a tentative D call TRBD1 (7 bases). Germline V gene lookup returns CDR1 SGHRS and CDR2 YFSETQ. The V gene lost 0 bases and the J gene lost 5 bases, with 12 bases spanning the gap. The CDR3 extends over 14 amino acids. The CDR3 nucleotides read TGCGCCAGCAGCTTGGAGGCAGGGGGGAACGAGCAGTACTTC. Its translation: CASSLEAGGNEQYF.

This chain uses TRBV27 with TRBJ2-5; no definite D call. The CDR3 has 12 residues. Germline loops: CDR1 MNHEY, CDR2 SMNVEV (reference sequence). The V end was cut by 4 bases, the J end by 2 bases, with 5 bases between. Written as DNA, the CDR3 is TGTGCCAGCAGTTCACGACAAGAGACCCAGTACTTC. Translating gives CASSSRQETQYF.

This clone has only a few counts. This chain joins TRBV29-1 and TRBJ2-7, with D tentatively TRBD2 (5 bases). CDR1 is SQVTM and CDR2 is ANQGSEA in the germline V gene. The CDR3 totals 15 residues. The germline V and J ends were trimmed by 3 bases and 2 bases, with 17 bases remaining between them. In DNA form, the CDR3 reads TGCAGCGTTGAGAACCGGTCCGGAGGCGCCTACGAGCAGTACTTC. It specifies CSVENRSGGAYEQYF.

The rearrangement uses TRBV15 and TRBJ1-2, with D possibly TRBD1 on 6 matching bases. Trimming pared 5 bases from V and 4 bases from J, leaving 14 bases between. This CDR3 contains 14 residues. Germline loops: CDR1 LNHNV, CDR2 YYDKDF (reference sequence). CDR3 nucleotides: TGTGCCACCAGCTTAAAAGGGGGATTCTATGGCTACACCTTC. This sequence encodes CATSLKGGFYGYTF. Full variable domain (rest looked up from reference TRBV15 and TRBJ1-2): DAMVIQNPRYQVTQFGKPVTLSCSQTLNHNVMYWYQQKSSQAPKLLFHYYDKDFNNEADTPDNFQSRRPNTSFCFLDIRSPGLGDTAMYLCATSLKGGFYGYTFGSGTRLTVV.

The gene calls are TRBV18 and TRBJ2-7, with D maybe TRBD1 (6 bases). The V gene's germline CDR1 is KGHSH and CDR2 LQKENI. The V and J ends lost 6 bases and 5 bases respectively, with 8 bases between them. The CDR3 consists of 11 residues. CDR3 protein: CASSNRDEQYF. Here the CDR3 DNA reads TGTGCCAGCTCGAACAGGGACGAGCAGTACTTC.

This sequence joins TRBV15 and TRBJ2-1, with D unresolved. Germline CDR1 and CDR2: LNHNV and YYDKDF (reference sequence). V was pared by 0 bases and J by 9 bases, with 3 bases between. The CDR3 extends over 11 amino acids. CDR3: CATSRDFEQFF. The CDR3 DNA reads as TGTGCCACCAGCAGAGATTTTGAGCAGTTCTTC.

V usage is TRBV5-6 and J usage is TRBJ2-2; 7 bases fit TRBD1. CDR3 length: 14 amino acids. Losses at the gene ends were 1 base for V and 8 bases for J; bases not matched to a gene: 5. The germline CDR1 and CDR2 sequences are SGHDT and YYEEEE. The chain's CDR3 is CASSLRQGFGELFF. Here the CDR3 DNA reads TGTGCCAGCAGCTTGCGACAGGGATTTGGGGAGCTGTTTTTT.

The V call is TRBV28, the J call TRBJ2-1, with 9 bases matching TRBD2. The CDR3 contains 18 residues. With V trimmed by 5 bases and J by 0 bases, 11 bases remained unmatched. CDR1 and CDR2 from the germline V gene are MDHEN and SYDVKM. This CDR3 is CASSARLWREGSYNEQFF. Here the CDR3 DNA reads TGTGCCAGCAGTGCGAGGCTTTGGCGGGAGGGCTCCTACAATGAGCAGTTCTTC.

V usage is TRBV7-9 and J usage is TRBJ2-5; 8 nucleotides agree with TRBD1. The junction had 3 bases not matched to a gene; V was cut back by 5 bases and J by 4 bases. Germline assignment: CDR1 SEHNR and CDR2 FQNEAQ (reference sequence). The CDR3 is made up of 13 amino acids. This CDR3 is CASSATGGETQYF. The DNA of the CDR3 is TGTGCCAGCAGCGCCACAGGGGGAGAGACCCAGTACTTC. Looking up the rest from reference TRBV7-9 and TRBJ2-5 gives the full variable domain: DTGVSQNPRHKITKRGQNVTFRCDPISEHNRLYWYRQTLGQGPEFLTYFQNEAQLEKSRLLSDRFSAERPKGSFSTLEIQRTEQGDSAMYLCASSATGGETQYFGPGTRLLVL.

This chain joins TRBV5-1 and TRBJ2-7; possible D gene TRBD2, 6 bases. The CDR3 length is 15 residues. V gave up 0 bases and J gave up 5 bases, with 15 bases separating them. Germline-derived CDR1 and CDR2 are SGHRS and YFSETQ. The CDR3 region has the DNA TGCGCCAGCAGCTTGGCCTTGGGACTTGCAGACGAGCAGTACTTC. Protein: CASSLALGLADEQYF.

The rearrangement links TRBV25-1 to TRBJ2-7; D gene uncertain. The V gene's germline CDR1 is MGHDK and CDR2 SYGVNS. Trimming removed 1 base from V and 6 bases from J, with 7 bases in between. This CDR3 is built from 12 residues. The CDR3 loop is CASSESFTEQYF. Here the CDR3 DNA reads TGTGCCAGCAGTGAATCTTTTACCGAGCAGTACTTC.